This T cell receptor (beta chain) was sequenced for a study of T cells after yellow fever vaccination. General observations from the study: Post-booster repertoires contained most primary-vaccination clones again (roughly 96% CD4, 88% CD8).

V gave up 5 bases and J gave up 4 bases, with 4 bases separating them. Germline V gene data show CDR1 as SGHTA and CDR2 as FQGNSA. The CDR3 sequence is 11 residues long. This clonotype was found many times. What it binds is unknown. TCRdb re-called the 5' RACE reads through MiXCR, storing one row per CDR3 protein. The top ten hold 17% of the sample, which has 500,000 to 650,000 distinct CDR3 sequences, less than 20% seen once. The chain links TRBV7-2 to TRBJ2-3; D is undetermined. This sequence was found in a man between 18 and 29 years old who received the YFV17D yellow fever vaccine. This material consisted of PBMCs, taken 5 days after the first yellow fever vaccination. The CDR3: CASSNPDTQYF. The CDR3 DNA follows: TGTGCCAGCAGCAACCCAGATACGCAGTATTTT.